Presented here are 31 T cell receptor beta chains from one specimen sequenced in a study of blood T cells in healthy people across ages. The authors ran a second PCR of roughly 6 to 12 cycles using a sample-barcoded 5' primer and a J-beta primer mix. TCRdb fed the 5' RACE reads into MiXCR, producing one record per CDR3 protein. The table lists over a million distinct CDR3 sequences, roughly two fifths of them singletons. The sequencing input was blood. All receptors derive from a woman aged 18 to 35 in good health.

This clonotype showed up just a few times. The gene calls are TRBV12-3 or TRBV12-4 and TRBJ2-1; TRBD1 matches 7 bases. J gave up 0 bases and V 1 base, and 3 bases lay outside the gene matches. This CDR3 spans 16 amino acids. The CDR3, as DNA: TGTGCCAGCAGTTTAGGGGGACAGCCCTCCTACAATGAGCAGTTCTTC. Its protein product is CASSLGGQPSYNEQFF.

The genes are TRBV6-1 and TRBJ1-2, with 11 bases fitting TRBD1. Germline values: CDR1 MNHNS, CDR2 SASEGT. With 6 bases clipped from V and 4 bases from J, the junction kept 7 bases outside the gene matches. CDR3 length: 15 amino acids. The CDR3 DNA sequence: TGTGCCAGCAGAGCGGGACAGGGGGACCTCTATGGCTACACCTTC. As protein: CASRAGQGDLYGYTF.

This chain uses TRBV7-8 with TRBJ2-3; TRBD2 aligns across 12 bases. Germline V gene lookup returns CDR1 SGHVS and CDR2 FQNEAQ. This CDR3 has 16 residues. The junction had 5 bases not matched to a gene; V was cut back by 5 bases and J by 2 bases. CDR3 sequence reads: CASSTLAGGFTDTQYF. Here the CDR3 DNA reads TGTGCCAGCAGCACCCTAGCGGGGGGGTTCACAGATACGCAGTATTTT.

This clonotype turned up a few times. This chain connects TRBV7-9 to TRBJ2-2, with D perhaps matching TRBD2 (5 bases). The germline V gene has CDR1 SEHNR and CDR2 FQNEAQ (reference sequence). V lost 6 bases, J lost 0 bases, and 8 bases lay in between. The CDR3 runs to 14 residues. The DNA of the CDR3 is TGTGCCAGCAGGGACTTCTCGAACACCGGGGAGCTGTTTTTT. This translates into CASRDFSNTGELFF. The variable domain in full, with the rest retrieved from reference TRBV7-9 and TRBJ2-2, is DTGVSQNPRHKITKRGQNVTFRCDPISEHNRLYWYRQTLGQGPEFLTYFQNEAQLEKSRLLSDRFSAERPKGSFSTLEIQRTEQGDSAMYLCASRDFSNTGELFFGEGSRLTVL.

This chain joins TRBV7-2 and TRBJ2-3; no clear D. Germline CDR1 SGHTA, CDR2 FQGNSA. The V and J ends lost 0 bases and 2 bases respectively, with 6 bases between them. This CDR3 comprises 14 residues. The chain's CDR3 is CASSLALLTDTQYF. Here the CDR3 DNA reads TGTGCCAGCAGCTTAGCCCTCCTCACAGATACGCAGTATTTT.

The V and J genes are TRBV29-1 and TRBJ1-2; tentative D call: TRBD1 (6 bases). This CDR3 contains 14 residues. The V gene lost 7 bases and the J gene lost 4 bases, with 19 bases spanning the gap. CDR1 and CDR2 (germline): SQVTM, ANQGSEA. Here the CDR3 reads CSAGGGGTAYGYTF. The CDR3 coding sequence is TGCAGCGCCGGGGGCGGGGGAACCGCCTATGGCTACACCTTC.

V and J are TRBV28 and TRBJ1-3; 7 positions match TRBD1. Germline CDR1 is MDHEN and CDR2 is SYDVKM. The CDR3 is 17 residues long. V was clipped by 3 bases and J by 3 bases; unmatched bases: 11. DNA of the CDR3: TGTGCCAGCAGTTTTGTTTGGACAGGATCTTTTGGAAACACCATATATTTT. Protein sequence: CASSFVWTGSFGNTIYF.

This clonotype occurred many times. The chain joins TRBV4-3 to TRBJ1-2; D gene ambiguous. V was trimmed by 2 bases and J by 4 bases, leaving 8 bases between them. The CDR3 is 13 residues long. Germline CDR1 reads LGHNA; CDR2 reads YSLEER. This CDR3 reads CASSQSATYGYTF. For the CDR3, the DNA is TGCGCCAGCAGCCAATCAGCTACCTATGGCTACACCTTC.

This clonotype was detected only once. V usage is TRBV5-6 and J usage is TRBJ2-7; TRBD1 might be the D (5 bases). Trimming left V 0 bases short and J 4 bases short, with 11 bases between. Per the germline V gene, CDR1 is SGHDT and CDR2 is YYEEEE. The CDR3 extends over 14 amino acids. The CDR3 protein is CASSLDRITYEQYF. The CDR3 coding sequence is TGTGCCAGCAGCTTGGACAGGATCACGTACGAGCAGTACTTC.

This clonotype has a single count. The chain is built from TRBV12-3 or TRBV12-4 and TRBJ1-4; 9 positions match TRBD1. The CDR3 totals 15 residues. J was trimmed by 14 bases and V by 5 bases; bases with no gene match: 15. The CDR3 is CASSRTGQGIPQLFF. DNA of the CDR3: TGTGCCAGCAGTCGGACGGGACAGGGAATACCTCAGCTGTTTTTT.

The rearrangement uses TRBV28 and TRBJ1-1; D is perhaps TRBD1 (5 bases). This CDR3 contains 17 residues. Trimming took off 6 bases at V and 0 bases at J, with 20 bases between the two ends. The germline V gene has CDR1 MDHEN and CDR2 SYDVKM. CDR3 coding DNA: TGTGCCAGCAGGCGGGGAATGGGCTGGGGCGTGAACACTGAAGCTTTCTTT. The encoded protein is CASRRGMGWGVNTEAFF.

The V and J genes are TRBV2 and TRBJ2-1; no clear D. The J call may be mistaken, given a closer DNA end match to TRBJ2-7. Germline V gene lookup returns CDR1 SNHLY and CDR2 FYNNEI. This CDR3 region has 13 residues. The CDR3 region has the DNA TGTGCCAGCGCGAACGGATTAAACAATGAGCAGTACTTC. It is translated as CASANGLNNEQYF.

The V call is TRBV12-3 or TRBV12-4, the J call TRBJ1-4; 7 nucleotides line up with TRBD1. Losses at the gene ends were 7 bases for V and 4 bases for J; bases not matched to a gene: 9. The CDR3 runs 15 residues. Here the CDR3 reads CASTLRGLGNEKLFF. For the CDR3, the DNA is TGTGCCAGCACCCTTAGGGGGCTGGGTAATGAAAAACTGTTTTTT.

The chain combines TRBV2 with TRBJ2-2; TRBD1 might be the D (6 bases). V lost 6 bases, J lost 0 bases, and 11 bases lay in between. Germline CDR1 SNHLY, CDR2 FYNNEI. This CDR3 comprises 15 residues. CDR3 coding DNA: TGTGCCAGCAGGCCTAACAGGGCGAACACCGGGGAGCTGTTTTTT. Its translation: CASRPNRANTGELFF.

The chain is built from TRBV20-1 and TRBJ2-7; 11 nucleotides align to TRBD2. Trimming removed 1 base from V and 0 bases from J; junction bases left unmatched: 5. CDR3 length: 16 amino acids. Germline V gene lookup returns CDR1 DFQATT and CDR2 SNEGSKA (reference sequence). The CDR3 DNA is TGCAGTGCTAGAGTAGCGGGGGGGCTCCGCTCCTACGAGCAGTACTTC. Translation: CSARVAGGLRSYEQYF.

V gene TRBV18 combines with J gene TRBJ2-1; 8 bases map to TRBD2. Germline-derived CDR1 and CDR2 are KGHSH and LQKENI. V lost 6 bases, J lost 2 bases, and 6 bases stayed unmatched. CDR3 size: 15 residues. CDR3 sequence (DNA): TGTGCCAGCTCTAAGGGAGCGGGGGCCTACAATGAGCAGTTCTTC. Translation: CASSKGAGAYNEQFF.

This clonotype occurred many times. The chain recombines TRBV7-2 with TRBJ2-3; D gene unclear. The V gene's germline CDR1 is SGHTA and CDR2 FQGNSA. The CDR3 has 11 amino acids. V was cut by 7 bases and J by 3 bases, with 5 bases left in between. Here the CDR3 reads CASTFTDTQYF. DNA for the CDR3: TGTGCCAGCACCTTTACAGATACGCAGTATTTT.

The chain has TRBV7-2 and TRBJ2-5, with 10 positions matching TRBD1. The closer fit of TRBJ2-7 to the DNA end suggests the J call may be wrong. The CDR3 contains 14 residues. Germline CDR1 SGHTA, CDR2 FQGNSA. The CDR3 region is CASSFMTGGGEQYF. In nucleotides, the CDR3 is TGTGCCAGCAGCTTTATGACAGGGGGCGGCGAGCAGTACTTC.

The CDR3 loop is CASSAYRQGIHPEAFF. As DNA, the CDR3 is TGTGCCAGTAGTGCCTATCGACAGGGGATTCACCCTGAAGCTTTCTTT. This chain uses TRBV19 with TRBJ1-1; 8 nucleotides agree with TRBD1. In germline, CDR1 is LNHDA, CDR2 SQIVND (reference sequence). V lost 5 bases, J lost 6 bases, and 14 bases stayed unmatched. This CDR3 region has 16 residues.

Worth noting for this clonotype: At one of its ends the junction is not consistent with the germline gene, which may arise from a read error. This chain uses TRBV11-2 with TRBJ2-1; D possibly matches TRBD1 or TRBD2 (6 bases each). The CDR3 covers 15 residues. Germline assignment: CDR1 SGHAT and CDR2 FQNNGV. The CDR3: CASSASRGRHNKQFF. CDR3 coding DNA: TGTGCCAGCAGCGCCTCCCGGGGGCGTCACAATAAGCAGTTCTTC.

This chain connects TRBV7-2 to TRBJ2-3, with 7 bases lining up with TRBD2. The V segment lost 8 bases and the J segment 1 base; nucleotides outside the gene matches: 6. Germline assignment: CDR1 SGHTA and CDR2 FQGNSA. There are 14 residues in the CDR3. This CDR3 reads CASQLRGGTDTQYF. DNA of the CDR3: TGTGCCAGCCAGCTCCGGGGGGGCACAGATACGCAGTATTTT.

This clonotype has only a few counts. This chain uses TRBV5-1 with TRBJ1-4, with 9 nucleotides matching TRBD1. Losses at the gene ends were 2 bases for V and 5 bases for J; bases not matched to a gene: 1. Germline loops: CDR1 SGHRS, CDR2 YFSETQ. This CDR3 has 14 residues. The CDR3 sequence is CASSFGTGNEKLFF. CDR3 DNA: TGCGCCAGCAGCTTTGGGACAGGGAATGAAAAACTGTTTTTT.

This clonotype was seen only a few times. V usage is TRBV29-1 and J usage is TRBJ2-1; either TRBD1 or TRBD2 may supply D (5 bases each). V was cut by 6 bases and J by 3 bases, with 15 bases left in between. The CDR3 loop spans 14 amino acids. Germline lookup yields CDR1 SQVTM and CDR2 ANQGSEA. The CDR3 here is CSVEGLEVYNEQFF. Written as DNA, the CDR3 is TGCAGCGTCGAGGGGCTGGAGGTCTACAATGAGCAGTTCTTC.

The chain recombines TRBV7-2 with TRBJ2-4; D uncertain. Germline CDR1 and CDR2: SGHTA and FQGNSA. V lost 1 base and J 1 base, leaving 11 bases between the germline ends. This CDR3 spans 16 amino acids. As DNA, the CDR3 is TGTGCCAGCAGCTTAGAAACCGGAGTCGCCAAAAACATTCAGTACTTC. This codes for CASSLETGVAKNIQYF.

This sequence joins TRBV6-1 and TRBJ1-1, with 11 bases lining up with TRBD1. Germline V gene data show CDR1 as MNHNS and CDR2 as SASEGT. This CDR3 is built from 15 residues. Trimming cost V 3 bases and J 4 bases; bases outside gene matches: 4. CDR3 protein: CASSDGTGGLTEAFF. CDR3 bases: TGTGCCAGCAGTGACGGGACAGGGGGTCTCACTGAAGCTTTCTTT.

Only one count was recorded for this clonotype. This sequence joins TRBV27 and TRBJ2-5; D is tentatively TRBD1 or TRBD2 (5 bases each). The CDR3 loop spans 14 amino acids. Trimming cost V 5 bases and J 4 bases, with 14 bases left between them. CDR1 and CDR2 (germline): MNHEY, SMNVEV (reference sequence). CDR3 coding DNA: TGTGCCAGCAGTCCTAGGAGAGGGGTAGAGACCCAGTACTTC. It encodes CASSPRRGVETQYF.

This rearrangement joins TRBV19 to TRBJ2-7, with D possibly TRBD1 on 6 matching bases. Between the trimmed V and J ends, which lost 4 bases and 0 bases, there was a span of 16 bases. The CDR3 has 16 amino acids. CDR1 and CDR2 from the germline V gene are LNHDA and SQIVND (reference sequence). The CDR3 bases are TGTGCCAGTAGTACGAGGTGGGGGCGAAGCTCCTACGAGCAGTACTTC. Amino acid sequence: CASSTRWGRSSYEQYF.

The V gene is TRBV6-2 or TRBV6-3, the J gene TRBJ2-1, with TRBD2 identical over 10 bases. V dropped 5 bases and J dropped 7; count of bases not matched to a gene: 11. The CDR3 runs to 16 residues. Germline V CDR1 and CDR2: MNHEY, SVGEGT. The CDR3 region has the DNA TGTGCCAGCAGTAGCCCCCCGGGACTAGCGAGTAATGAGCAGTTCTTC. Translating gives CASSSPPGLASNEQFF.

This clonotype came up many times. The gene calls are TRBV7-2 and TRBJ1-3, with 8 bases matching TRBD1. The germline gives CDR1 SGHTA, CDR2 FQGNSA. V lost 3 bases, J lost 0 bases, and 7 bases stayed unmatched. This CDR3 has 17 amino acids. The CDR3 here is CASSFTGTGNSGNTIYF. The CDR3 region has the DNA TGTGCCAGCAGCTTTACCGGGACAGGAAACTCTGGAAACACCATATATTTT.

This clonotype turned up a few times. This rearrangement joins TRBV3-1 to TRBJ1-5; tentatively, D is TRBD1 (6 bases). CDR3 size: 16 residues. Trimming removed 1 base at V and 6 bases at J, with 16 bases between. Germline CDR1 LGHDT, CDR2 YNNKEL (reference sequence). The CDR3 nucleotides are TGTGCCAGCAGCCAAGTTGGGGGGCGAGAGGTTCAGCCCCAGCATTTT. Translating it yields CASSQVGGREVQPQHF.

This chain connects TRBV6-5 to TRBJ2-1; either TRBD1 or TRBD2 may fit D (5 bases each). The DNA end is more similar to TRBJ2-7, so the J call may be wrong. The length of the CDR3 is 16 residues. The germline CDR1 and CDR2 sequences are MNHEY and SVGAGI. The CDR3 spells CASSWDPRGSYNEQYF. The DNA of the CDR3 is TGTGCCAGCAGTTGGGACCCTCGGGGCTCCTACAATGAGCAGTACTTC.